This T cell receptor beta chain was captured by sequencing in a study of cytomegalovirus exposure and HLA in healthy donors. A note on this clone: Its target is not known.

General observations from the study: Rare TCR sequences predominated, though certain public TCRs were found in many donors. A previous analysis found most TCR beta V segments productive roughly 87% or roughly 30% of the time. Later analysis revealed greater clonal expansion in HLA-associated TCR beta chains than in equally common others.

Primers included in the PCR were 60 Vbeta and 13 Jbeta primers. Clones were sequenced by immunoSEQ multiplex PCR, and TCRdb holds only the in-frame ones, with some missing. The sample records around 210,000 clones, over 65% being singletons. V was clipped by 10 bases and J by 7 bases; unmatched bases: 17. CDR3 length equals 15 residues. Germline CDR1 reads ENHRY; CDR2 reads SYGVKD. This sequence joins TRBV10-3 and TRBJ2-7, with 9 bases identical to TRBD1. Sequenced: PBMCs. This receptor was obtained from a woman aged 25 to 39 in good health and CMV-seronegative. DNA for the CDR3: TGTGCCACCTCCCCCGGGACAGGGTATTTGTGGGAGCAGTACTTC. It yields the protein CATSPGTGYLWEQYF.